This T cell receptor beta chain was sequenced in a study of CD8 T cells in Susac syndrome. After extraction with the RNeasy kit, roughly 0.5 to 1 ug of the RNA was reverse transcribed using random hexamers. MiXCR was run by TCRdb on the immunoSEQ multiplex PCR reads, yielding one entry per CDR3 protein. The top ten clones hold 0.55% to 0.8% of a sample with about 82,000 distinct CDR3 sequences, about 95% of them seen once. V lost 4 bases and J 7 bases, leaving 21 bases between the germline ends. The CDR3 consists of 17 residues. Germline-derived CDR1 and CDR2 are SGHTS and YDEGEE. This clonotype was seen once.

V usage is TRBV5-8 and J usage is TRBJ1-6, with a tentative D call TRBD1 (5 bases). The sequenced material came from CD8+ T cells from PBMCs. The TCR sequence derives from a human donor with Susac syndrome. Here the CDR3 reads CASSPAGDRQGNSPLHF. As DNA, the CDR3 is TGTGCCAGCAGCCCGGCCGGCGATAGGCAGGGCAATTCACCCCTCCACTTT.